The 6 T cell receptor beta chains below come from one sample, sequenced in a study of beta chain features in type 1 diabetes. Study-wide results and caveats: The study found moderately but significantly shorter TCRB CDR3s in all four CD4+ subsets of Type 1 diabetes patients.

Expressed TCRB transcripts were sequenced after all isolated RNA was converted to cDNA. Produced via immunoSEQ multiplex PCR; TCRdb's table is partial and in-frame only. The sample has roughly 260,000 clones; around 21% are singletons. Their cognate antigens are unknown. The sequenced sample was naive CD4+ T cells from blood. All receptors derive from a woman in her thirties or forties with type 1 diabetes.

This clone showed up just a few times. At the DNA level, this CDR3 is encoded by other sequences in the same sample as well. The chain carries TRBV7-3 and TRBJ2-5; 8 nucleotides agree with TRBD2. V trimming: 5 bases; J trimming: 5 bases; junction bases outside the gene matches: 7. Germline V lookup: CDR1 SGHTA, CDR2 FQGTGA. The CDR3 has 14 amino acids. The CDR3 DNA is TGTGCCAGCAGCCCCGGCGGGGGGCAGGAGACCCAGTACTTC. This codes for CASSPGGGQETQYF.

The V call is TRBV28, the J call TRBJ2-1; D gene unclear. The V gene lost 7 bases and the J gene lost 5 bases, with 9 bases spanning the gap. The CDR3 extends over 12 amino acids. Germline loops: CDR1 MDHEN, CDR2 SYDVKM. CDR3 nucleotides: TGTGCCAGCACCTCCGGTCACAATGAGCAGTTCTTC. It encodes CASTSGHNEQFF.

J is TRBJ2-7 and V is TRBV28; TRBD1 is a possible D gene (6 bases). The CDR3 is 15 amino acids. Trimming pared 6 bases from V and 0 bases from J, leaving 15 bases between. The germline V gene has CDR1 MDHEN and CDR2 SYDVKM. The CDR3 sequence is CASSSGVGGSYEQYF. CDR3 DNA sequence: TGTGCCAGCAGCTCAGGGGTTGGTGGCTCCTACGAGCAGTACTTC.

This clone occurred a few times. The chain couples TRBV30 to TRBJ1-1, with a possible D match to TRBD1 (6 bases). The CDR3 runs to 12 residues. V was trimmed by 8 bases and J by 1 base, leaving 11 bases between them. Germline V gene lookup returns CDR1 GTSNPN and CDR2 SVGIG (reference sequence). CDR3 residues: CAADRANTEAFF. Here the CDR3 DNA reads TGTGCCGCGGACAGAGCGAACACTGAAGCTTTCTTT.

The CDR3 coding sequence is TGTGCCAGCTCACCGCCGGGACAGGGAAAGAACACTGAAGCTTTCTTT. The encoded protein is CASSPPGQGKNTEAFF. The chain employs TRBV18 and TRBJ1-1; TRBD1 aligns across 9 bases. The CDR3 totals 16 residues. V dropped 3 bases and J dropped 1; count of bases not matched to a gene: 6. CDR1 and CDR2 (germline): KGHSH, LQKENI.

A few counts support this clone. The chain employs TRBV28 and TRBJ1-5; tentatively, D is TRBD1 (5 bases). The germline V gene has CDR1 MDHEN and CDR2 SYDVKM. V was cut by 6 bases and J by 5 bases, with 14 bases left in between. The CDR3 spans 14 residues. CDR3 residues: CASRSGQGDQPQHF. DNA of the CDR3: TGTGCCAGCAGGTCGGGCCAGGGTGATCAGCCCCAGCATTTT.